Following are 15 T cell receptor beta chains from one sample sequenced in a study of cytomegalovirus exposure and HLA in healthy donors. The primer mix had 60 Vbeta and 13 Jbeta primers. Some clones are missing from TCRdb's copy, which holds only in-frame ones; the method was immunoSEQ multiplex PCR. The sample contains around 130,000 clones, around 77% of which appear only once. The material sequenced was PBMCs. The receptors originated from a woman in her sixties in good health and CMV-seronegative.

J is TRBJ2-7 and V is TRBV19; D perhaps matches TRBD2 (6 bases). CDR3 length: 16 residues. Germline CDR1 LNHDA, CDR2 SQIVND (reference sequence). V was pared by 6 bases and J by 5 bases, with 23 bases between. CDR3 residues: CASRRSGRNLVDEQYF. CDR3 bases: TGTGCCAGTAGGAGGTCAGGGAGGAATTTAGTCGACGAGCAGTACTTC.

The genes are TRBV27 and TRBJ1-2; D remains unclear. Germline V CDR1 and CDR2: MNHEY, SMNVEV (reference sequence). Deletions cut 7 bases from V and 4 bases from J, with 13 bases between. The CDR3 loop spans 13 amino acids. CDR3 sequence reads: CASNPGWGYGYTF. In DNA, the CDR3 is TGTGCCAGCAATCCGGGATGGGGCTATGGCTACACCTTC.

The chain is built from TRBV21-1 and TRBJ2-7; TRBD2 reflects the table's D call only, with no check against the DNA. TRBV21-1 is a recognized pseudogene. The CDR3 is made up of 22 amino acids. DNA of the CDR3: TGTGCCAGCAGCTACAAGCGGGGTATAACCCTGCCCTGGCCTAATTTTTCCTACGAGCAGTACTTC. Translated: CASSYKRGITLPWPNFSYEQYF.

Comments on this clone: At one of its ends the junction is not consistent with the germline gene, which may arise from a read error. The chain combines TRBV7-9 with TRBJ1-1; a possible D gene is TRBD1 (6 bases). The CDR3 is 12 amino acids. Germline V CDR1 and CDR2: SEHNR, FQNEAQ (reference sequence). The CDR3 nucleotides are TGTTCCAGCAGCCTACAGGGTGGTGAAGCTTTCTTT. This translates into CSSSLQGGEAFF.

This rearrangement joins TRBV5-1 to TRBJ2-1; maybe TRBD2 (6 bases). Trimming left V 0 bases short and J 10 bases short, with 14 bases between. The germline gives CDR1 SGHRS, CDR2 YFSETQ. The CDR3 is 14 residues long. The DNA of the CDR3 is TGCGCCAGCAGCTTGGCCGGGCGGGGTGGCGAGCAGTTCTTC. This codes for CASSLAGRGGEQFF.

This chain connects TRBV10-1 to TRBJ1-4; D remains unclear. Between the trimmed V and J ends, which lost 6 bases and 5 bases, there was a span of 10 bases. In germline, CDR1 is WNHNN, CDR2 SYGVQD (reference sequence). This CDR3 is built from 13 residues. The CDR3 DNA reads as TGCGCCAGCAGCGCAAGGCGGAATGAAAAACTGTTTTTT. It translates to CASSARRNEKLFF.

V and J are TRBV10-3 and TRBJ2-7; unclear D gene. CDR1 is ENHRY and CDR2 is SYGVKD in the germline V gene. V was trimmed by 7 bases and J by 7 bases, leaving 17 bases between them. The CDR3 has 13 amino acids. The chain's CDR3 is CAIKTLELGEQYF. The CDR3, as DNA: TGTGCCATCAAAACCCTAGAGCTTGGGGAGCAGTACTTC.

This clone was counted only a few times. The chain recombines TRBV15 with TRBJ2-1; possibly TRBD1 for D (6 bases). Per the germline V gene, CDR1 is LNHNV and CDR2 is YYDKDF (reference sequence). The length of the CDR3 is 18 residues. Deletions cut 1 base from V and 7 bases from J, with 23 bases between. In nucleotides, the CDR3 is TGTGCCACCAGCAGAGGGAGATACGGGACATCAGGAGAAAATGAGCAGTTCTTC. This encodes CATSRGRYGTSGENEQFF.

The chain employs TRBV9 and TRBJ1-1; 9 nucleotides match TRBD1. The germline V gene has CDR1 SGDLS and CDR2 YYNGEE. CDR3 length: 13 residues. J was trimmed by 8 bases and V by 3 bases; bases with no gene match: 5. The CDR3 region is CASSGTGVTEAFF. The DNA of the CDR3 is TGTGCCAGCAGCGGGACAGGGGTCACCGAAGCTTTCTTT.

This clone was seen a handful of times. V gene TRBV7-2 combines with J gene TRBJ1-1; the match to TRBD1 covers 7 bases. The CDR3 extends over 14 amino acids. V lost 5 bases and J lost 7; bases outside the gene matches: 10. CDR1 SGHTA and CDR2 FQGNSA come from the germline V gene. As DNA, the CDR3 is TGTGCCAGCAGCGTAAACCGGGACAGTAATGAAGCTTTCTTT. Protein product: CASSVNRDSNEAFF. The full variable domain, its missing parts supplied by reference TRBV7-2 and TRBJ1-1, is GAGVSQSPSNKVTEKGKDVELRCDPISGHTALYWYRQSLGQGLEFLIYFQGNSAPDKSGLPSDRFSAERTGGSVSTLTIQRTQQEDSAVYLCASSVNRDSNEAFFGQGTRLTVV.

This chain joins TRBV4-2 and TRBJ1-2; 8 bases fit TRBD1. The trim removed 0 bases at V and 7 bases at J, leaving 4 bases unmatched. Germline CDR1 reads LGHNA; CDR2 reads YNFKEQ. This CDR3 is 14 amino acids long. This CDR3 reads CASSQDQGASGYTF. The CDR3 DNA sequence: TGTGCCAGCAGCCAAGACCAGGGGGCCAGTGGCTACACCTTC.

The rearrangement links TRBV6-7 to TRBJ2-5, with D perhaps matching TRBD2 (6 bases). Being an ORF, TRBV6-7 has a function that is uncertain. The CDR3 length is 16 residues. The germline V and J ends were trimmed by 4 bases and 2 bases, with 17 bases remaining between them. CDR3 coding DNA: TGTGCCAGCAGTTTGGAGTGTTGCGGGGATCAAGAGACCCAGTACTTC. It yields the protein CASSLECCGDQETQYF.

J is TRBJ2-5 and V is TRBV4-1; D remains ambiguous. Germline V lookup: CDR1 MGHRA, CDR2 YSYEKL. The ends were cut back, 4 bases at V and 2 bases at J, with 26 bases in the middle. This CDR3 contains 19 residues. The CDR3 DNA is TGCGCCAGCAGCCCAACTTCCTTTCTGGGCCCAAATAAACAAGAGACCCAGTACTTC. It translates to CASSPTSFLGPNKQETQYF.

V and J are TRBV5-5 and TRBJ2-3; TRBD1 matches 7 bases. Germline CDR1 reads SGHKS; CDR2 reads YYEKEE (reference sequence). Trimming cost V 6 bases and J 6 bases; bases outside gene matches: 10. This CDR3 contains 14 residues. The CDR3 protein is CASTPGGVIDTQYF. The DNA of the CDR3 is TGTGCCAGCACCCCAGGGGGAGTTATTGATACGCAGTATTTT. The full variable domain, completed using reference TRBV5-5 and TRBJ2-3, is DAGVTQSPTHLIKTRGQQVTLRCSPISGHKSVSWYQQVLGQGPQFIFQYYEKEERGRGNFPDRFSARQFPNYSSELNVNALLLGDSALYLCASTPGGVIDTQYFGPGTRLTVL.

This clone was observed once. V and J are TRBV5-1 and TRBJ2-5; 8 bases line up with TRBD2. This CDR3 is built from 16 residues. CDR1 and CDR2 from the germline V gene are SGHRS and YFSETQ. Trimming at V came to 0 bases and at J to 6 bases, leaving 10 bases not matched to a gene. CDR3 DNA: TGCGCCAGCAGCTTGGTGGGACTAGTTGGATTCCAGACCCAGTACTTC. Its protein product is CASSLVGLVGFQTQYF.